This paragraph covers one T cell receptor (beta chain) sequence. Its antigen has not been determined. Within one base of it there is no much larger clone, and no base qualities were kept. The data were taken from a study of blood T cell repertoires in COVID-19 (dated by TCRdb to 2020 to 2021). With respect to the entire study: Samples covering the acute and convalescent phases of COVID-19 were provided by collaborators in the United States, Italy and Spain. A freely available public database, intended as a resource for researchers studying the immune response to SARS-CoV-2, is where the repertoires were released. The samples were drawn from the first 160 participants of the ongoing ImmuneRACE study and from 950 to 1,500 subjects provided by 6 global collaborators. The material from the prospective study consisted of cDNA or gDNA derived from T cells, B-cell-depleted T cells, or PBMCs. Where HLA class I and class II types were available, the types were taken from metadata supplied by the sample provider, not from assay-based typing. Nearly every sample came with metadata listing a de-identified subject ID, COVID-19 status, age in years and sex. Deeply sampled blood TCRbeta repertoires from subjects exposed to, actively infected with, or recovered from COVID-19 were included in the dataset. Findings and caveats that apply to the study as a whole: Clinical and demographic metadata were provided uncurated, with the amount varying by source and participant.

TCRbeta CDR3 regions were amplified from genomic DNA by means of the immunoSEQ Assay, a bias-controlled multiplex PCR. In the authors' own workflow: Within the assay, amplification of reference gene primers was used to estimate how many nucleated cells each sample contained. To quantify the absolute abundance of each unique TCRbeta CDR3 rearrangement, sequence reads were collapsed and filtered. For each sample, productive Simpson clonality was calculated as the square root of Simpson's diversity index across productive rearrangements. Entries here come from immuneACCESS through TCRdb and include only in-frame sequences with V and J called. Some clones fail to appear in such tables; in the studies checked, an unresolved V gene covers under half of the shortfall, and the cause of the remainder is unknown. The V and J calls and clone size come from that table; D and trimming were worked out from the DNA. Within this sample are more than 95,000 clones, with approximately 82% of them counted one time only. The ten largest clones represent 12% of the sample.

Whole blood was collected in K2EDTA tubes by collaborating institutions according to the institutions' own protocols. Collaborator samples were shipped for TCRbeta analysis as frozen whole blood, isolated PBMCs, or DNA extracted from either sample type. Reading from cysteine to phenylalanine, the CDR3 counts 13 amino acids. Just the 39-base CDR3 DNA is kept, in frame starting at base 1. As encoded in the germline V gene, CDR1 is MNHEY while CDR2 is SVGEGT. Trimming at the junction amounts to 0 bases on V and 7 bases on J, and the germline ends lie 7 bases apart. Sequencing was performed on peripheral blood. This chain is built from TRBV6-2 or TRBV6-3 and TRBJ1-5, and perhaps TRBD1 as D gene, on 5 matching bases. The clonotype comes from a man aged 55 to 70 with acute or convalescent COVID-19. The base sequence is TGTGCCAGCAGTTACTCAGGGGTGCAGCCCCAGCATTTT. Translation gives CASSYSGVQPQHF.